The 21 T cell receptor beta chains below all came from one sample that was sequenced in a study of CD8+CD57+ T cells in acquired aplastic anemia. Patients included in sequencing had previously demonstrated CD8+CD57+ cell expansion by flow cytometry. CDR3 and TCR beta VDJ profiling relied on genomic DNA as the template. One entry per CDR3 protein, called by TCRdb with MiXCR from the reads. The sample records some 150,000 distinct CDR3 sequences, 60% to 80% being singletons. The sample consisted of sorted CD4+, CD8+, or CD8+CD57+ T cells (not recorded which) from PBMCs. Receptors were obtained from a human donor with aplastic anemia.

The chain uses TRBV24-1 and TRBJ1-2, with 9 nucleotides matching TRBD1. CDR1 and CDR2 (germline): KGHDR, SFDVKD. Trimming took 5 bases from V and 6 from J; bases not matched to a gene: 3. The CDR3 runs 13 residues. CDR3 amino acids: CATSARTGDGYTF. The DNA of the CDR3 is TGTGCCACCAGTGCCCGGACAGGGGATGGCTACACCTTC.

Concerning this clonotype: Compared with germline, one end of the junction differs, possibly owing to a read error. The V and J genes are TRBV7-7 and TRBJ2-7; no definite D call. CDR1 is SSHAT and CDR2 is FNYEAQ in the germline V gene (reference sequence). The CDR3 has 14 residues. The CDR3 DNA is TGTGCTAGCAGCTTAGGACGAAGCTCCTACGAGCAGTACTTC. This sequence encodes CASSLGRSSYEQYF.

This chain uses TRBV7-2 with TRBJ1-5, with D unresolved. CDR3 size: 13 residues. V lost 8 bases to trimming and J lost 4 bases, with 12 bases between them. Germline lookup yields CDR1 SGHTA and CDR2 FQGNSA. The CDR3 sequence is CASEKAGNQPQHF. The CDR3 bases are TGTGCCAGCGAGAAGGCTGGGAATCAGCCCCAGCATTTT.

V gene TRBV7-8 combines with J gene TRBJ1-2; D is unresolved. Germline-derived CDR1 and CDR2 are SGHVS and FQNEAQ. The CDR3 length is 13 residues. Trimming removed 7 bases at V and 6 bases at J, with 15 bases between. CDR3 nucleotide sequence: TGTGCCAGCAAAGACGCTCTCACACATGGCTACACCTTC. It yields the protein CASKDALTHGYTF.

This chain links TRBV19 with TRBJ2-1; weak D call: TRBD2 (7 bases). This CDR3 region has 16 residues. Germline V gene data show CDR1 as LNHDA and CDR2 as SQIVND (reference sequence). V lost 2 bases and J lost 4, with 15 bases in between. The chain's CDR3 is CASSIRGASAYNEQFF. CDR3 DNA sequence: TGTGCCAGTAGTATACGGGGGGCTAGCGCGTACAATGAGCAGTTCTTC.

The rearrangement uses TRBV19 and TRBJ1-1; tentative D call: TRBD1 (6 bases). Germline CDR1 LNHDA, CDR2 SQIVND (reference sequence). V dropped 7 bases and J dropped 2 bases, with 14 bases sitting between them. The length of the CDR3 is 14 residues. The CDR3 spells CASTWTVVNTEAFF. The CDR3 DNA is TGTGCCAGTACCTGGACAGTAGTCAACACTGAAGCTTTCTTT.

The chain couples TRBV5-1 to TRBJ1-1; D unclear. This CDR3 spans 13 amino acids. V was clipped by 0 bases and J by 3 bases, with 6 bases between them. Germline V gives CDR1 SGHRS, CDR2 YFSETQ. CDR3 in DNA: TGCGCCAGCAGCTTGGCGGGGTACACTGAAGCTTTCTTT. Protein: CASSLAGYTEAFF.

The chain couples TRBV5-1 to TRBJ1-3; D is ambiguous. Germline V CDR1 and CDR2: SGHRS, YFSETQ. The germline V and J ends were trimmed by 1 base and 0 bases, with 8 bases remaining between them. The CDR3 extends over 15 amino acids. CDR3 nucleotide sequence: TGCGCCAGCAGCTTGACAACTAGCTCTGGAAACACCATATATTTT. As protein: CASSLTTSSGNTIYF.

This clonotype was detected once. The chain joins TRBV2 to TRBJ2-7, with D perhaps matching TRBD1 (5 bases). CDR3 length: 14 residues. V was trimmed by 3 bases and J by 6 bases, leaving 15 bases between them. Germline loops: CDR1 SNHLY, CDR2 FYNNEI. CDR3 in DNA: TGTGCCAGCAGTGACAGGGCGTCGTATGTCGAGCAGTACTTC. Translated: CASSDRASYVEQYF. Filled out from reference TRBV2 and TRBJ2-7, the complete variable domain reads EPEVTQTPSHQVTQMGQEVILRCVPISNHLYFYWYRQILGQKVEFLVSFYNNEISEKSEIFDDQFSVERPDGSNFTLKIRSTKLEDSAMYFCASSDRASYVEQYFGPGTRLTVT.

The gene calls are TRBV7-6 and TRBJ1-3; the D gene is possibly TRBD1 (5 bases). Looked up from germline, CDR1 is SGHVS and CDR2 is FNYEAQ. The CDR3 consists of 16 residues. V was trimmed by 3 bases and J by 1 base, leaving 13 bases between them. CDR3 in amino acids: CASSFRDVGSGNTIYF. CDR3 DNA sequence: TGTGCCAGCAGCTTCCGGGACGTAGGGTCTGGAAACACCATATATTTT.

This rearrangement joins TRBV20-1 to TRBJ2-7; TRBD1 matches 8 bases. Germline V gene lookup returns CDR1 DFQATT and CDR2 SNEGSKA (reference sequence). Trimming removed 0 bases from V and 4 bases from J; junction bases left unmatched: 5. The CDR3 length is 14 residues. The DNA for the CDR3 is TGCAGTGCTAGAGATGGGACAGGCCGATACGAGCAGTACTTC. Its protein product is CSARDGTGRYEQYF.

In its sample, this clonotype was seen a few times. J is TRBJ1-1 and V is TRBV20-1; D gene uncertain. Deletions cut 3 bases from V and 0 bases from J, with 5 bases between. The CDR3 has 12 residues. Per the germline V gene, CDR1 is DFQATT and CDR2 is SNEGSKA (reference sequence). As DNA, the CDR3 is TGCAGTGCTAGCACGGTGAACACTGAAGCTTTCTTT. Translated: CSASTVNTEAFF.

This clonotype has more than one count but fewer than ten. V is TRBV4-3 and J is TRBJ2-3, with D unresolved. The CDR3 covers 16 residues. The germline V and J ends were trimmed by 0 bases and 5 bases, with 15 bases remaining between them. Germline lookup yields CDR1 LGHNA and CDR2 YSLEER. CDR3 protein: CASSQDMELGIDTQYF. CDR3 DNA: TGCGCCAGCAGCCAAGATATGGAGTTAGGGATAGATACGCAGTATTTT.

In its sample, this clonotype was seen a few times. The CDR3 here is CASSLLGSEAFF. In DNA, the CDR3 is TGTGCCAGCAGTTTACTGGGATCAGAGGCTTTCTTT. The chain is built from TRBV27 and TRBJ1-1; D unclear. Between the trimmed V and J ends, which lost 2 bases and 11 bases, there was a span of 12 bases. The CDR3 extends over 12 amino acids. CDR1 is MNHEY, CDR2 SMNVEV, per germline (reference sequence).

J is TRBJ2-7 and V is TRBV7-9; a weak D match, TRBD1 (6 bases). In germline, CDR1 is SEHNR, CDR2 FQNEAQ (reference sequence). Trimming removed 4 bases from V and 2 bases from J, with 12 bases in between. The length of the CDR3 is 14 residues. The CDR3 loop is CASSSPGHAYEQYF. The CDR3 DNA sequence: TGTGCCAGCAGCTCCCCGGGACATGCCTACGAGCAGTACTTC.

This clonotype was detected only a few times. A read error may account for a junction end that differs from germline. The rearrangement links TRBV6-1 to TRBJ2-5, with 7 bases fitting TRBD1. Germline lookup yields CDR1 MNHNS and CDR2 SASEGT. The CDR3 sequence is 16 residues long. CDR3 loop: CASSEDPTGIQETQYF. The DNA for the CDR3 is TGTGCCAGCAGCGAAGACCCGACAGGGATCCAAGAGACCCAGTACTTC.

This chain links TRBV2 with TRBJ1-3, with 8 bases aligning to TRBD1. Per germline, CDR1 SNHLY and CDR2 FYNNEI. CDR3 length: 16 residues. Germline trimming cut 5 bases from V and 0 bases from J; bases unmatched to any gene: 6. For the CDR3, the DNA is TGTGCCAGCAGTCCGGGACAGGCTATCTCTGGAAACACCATATATTTT. It translates to CASSPGQAISGNTIYF.

This clonotype came up a few times. This chain uses TRBV6-5 with TRBJ1-2; no definite D call. Germline V gene lookup returns CDR1 MNHEY and CDR2 SVGAGI. This CDR3 comprises 13 residues. V gave up 9 bases and J gave up 4 bases, with 15 bases separating them. The CDR3 sequence is CASTWALSYGYTF. CDR3 sequence (DNA): TGTGCCAGTACCTGGGCGTTAAGCTATGGCTACACCTTC.

This clonotype was recorded at least ten times. CDR3 region: CASSQGDETYEQYF. The CDR3 coding sequence is TGCGCCAGCAGCCAAGGGGACGAGACCTACGAGCAGTACTTC. The rearrangement links TRBV4-1 to TRBJ2-7; the D gene could be TRBD1 or TRBD2 (5 bases each). Germline values: CDR1 MGHRA, CDR2 YSYEKL. The CDR3 runs to 14 residues. V lost 1 base, J lost 2 bases, and 9 bases lay in between.

The rearrangement joins TRBV6-1 to TRBJ1-6; maybe TRBD1 (5 bases). V lost 1 base and J lost 9, with 13 bases in between. The CDR3 is 15 amino acids. CDR1 and CDR2 from the germline V gene are MNHNS and SASEGT. CDR3 bases: TGTGCCAGCAGTGAAGGGATGGGGGAAGGTTCACCCCTCCACTTT. Protein product: CASSEGMGEGSPLHF.

This clonotype was recorded a few times. The V and J genes are TRBV11-3 and TRBJ2-2, with 10 bases fitting TRBD1. Germline CDR1 reads SGHNT; CDR2 reads YENEEA. The CDR3 loop spans 15 amino acids. V dropped 3 bases and J dropped 6; count of bases not matched to a gene: 4. Here the CDR3 reads CASSLGTGEAGELFF. The CDR3 region has the DNA TGTGCCAGCAGCTTGGGGACAGGGGAGGCCGGGGAGCTGTTTTTT.